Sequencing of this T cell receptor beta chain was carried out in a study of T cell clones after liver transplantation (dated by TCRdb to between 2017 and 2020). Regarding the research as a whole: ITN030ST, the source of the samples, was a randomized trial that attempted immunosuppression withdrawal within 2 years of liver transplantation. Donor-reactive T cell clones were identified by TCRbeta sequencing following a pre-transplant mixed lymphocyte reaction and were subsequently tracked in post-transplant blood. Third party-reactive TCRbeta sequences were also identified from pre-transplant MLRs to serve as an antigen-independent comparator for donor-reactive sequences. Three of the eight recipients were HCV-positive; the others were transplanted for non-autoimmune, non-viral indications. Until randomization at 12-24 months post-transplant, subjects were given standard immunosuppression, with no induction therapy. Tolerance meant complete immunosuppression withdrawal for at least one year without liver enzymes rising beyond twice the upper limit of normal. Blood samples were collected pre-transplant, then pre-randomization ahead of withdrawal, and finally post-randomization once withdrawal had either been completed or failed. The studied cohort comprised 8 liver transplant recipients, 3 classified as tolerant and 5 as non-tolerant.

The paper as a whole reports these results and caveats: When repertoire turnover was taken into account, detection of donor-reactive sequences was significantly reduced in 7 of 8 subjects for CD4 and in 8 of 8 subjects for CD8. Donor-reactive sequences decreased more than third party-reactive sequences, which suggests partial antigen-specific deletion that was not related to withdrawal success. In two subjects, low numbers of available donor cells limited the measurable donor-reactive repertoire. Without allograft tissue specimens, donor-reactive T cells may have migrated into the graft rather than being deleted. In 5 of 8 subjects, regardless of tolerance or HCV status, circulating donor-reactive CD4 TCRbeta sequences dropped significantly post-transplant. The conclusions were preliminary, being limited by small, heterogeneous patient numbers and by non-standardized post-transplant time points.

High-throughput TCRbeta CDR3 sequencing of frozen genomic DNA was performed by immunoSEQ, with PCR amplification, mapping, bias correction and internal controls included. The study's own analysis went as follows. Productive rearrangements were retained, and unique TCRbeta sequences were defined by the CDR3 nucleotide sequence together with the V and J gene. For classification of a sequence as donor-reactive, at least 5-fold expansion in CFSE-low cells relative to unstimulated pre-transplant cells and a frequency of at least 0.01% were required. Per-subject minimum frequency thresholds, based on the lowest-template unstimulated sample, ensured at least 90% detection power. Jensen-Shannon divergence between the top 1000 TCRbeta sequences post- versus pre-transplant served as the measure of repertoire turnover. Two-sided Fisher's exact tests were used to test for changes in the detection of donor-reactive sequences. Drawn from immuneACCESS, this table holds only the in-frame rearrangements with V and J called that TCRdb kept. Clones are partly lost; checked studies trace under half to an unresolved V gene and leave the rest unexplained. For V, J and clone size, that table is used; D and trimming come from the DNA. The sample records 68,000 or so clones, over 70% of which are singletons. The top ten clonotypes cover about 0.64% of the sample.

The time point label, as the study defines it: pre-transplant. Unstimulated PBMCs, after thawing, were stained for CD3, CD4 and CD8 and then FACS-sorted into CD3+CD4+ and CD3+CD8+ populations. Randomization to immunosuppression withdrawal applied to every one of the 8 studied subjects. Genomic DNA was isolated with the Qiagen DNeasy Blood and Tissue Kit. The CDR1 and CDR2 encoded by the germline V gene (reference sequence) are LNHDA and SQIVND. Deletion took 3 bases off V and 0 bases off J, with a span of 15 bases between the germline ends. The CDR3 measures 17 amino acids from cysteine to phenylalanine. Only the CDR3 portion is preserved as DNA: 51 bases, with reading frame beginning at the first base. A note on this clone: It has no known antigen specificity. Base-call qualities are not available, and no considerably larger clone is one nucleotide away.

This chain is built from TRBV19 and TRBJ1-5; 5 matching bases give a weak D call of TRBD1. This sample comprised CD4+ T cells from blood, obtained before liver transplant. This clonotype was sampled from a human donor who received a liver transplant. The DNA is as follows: TGTGCCAGTAGTATGGGAAGGGGTTCTAATAGCAATCAGCCCCAGCATTTT. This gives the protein CASSMGRGSNSNQPQHF.